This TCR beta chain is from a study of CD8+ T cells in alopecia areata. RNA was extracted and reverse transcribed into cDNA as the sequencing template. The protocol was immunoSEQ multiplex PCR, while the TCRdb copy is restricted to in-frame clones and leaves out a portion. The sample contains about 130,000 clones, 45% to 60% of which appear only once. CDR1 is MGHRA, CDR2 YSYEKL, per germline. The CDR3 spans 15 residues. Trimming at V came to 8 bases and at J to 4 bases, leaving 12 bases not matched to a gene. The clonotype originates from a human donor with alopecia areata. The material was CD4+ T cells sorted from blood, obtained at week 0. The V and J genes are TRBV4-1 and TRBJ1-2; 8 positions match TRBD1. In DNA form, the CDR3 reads TGCGCCAGCGAGTACGACAGGGGTAGTCTCTATGGCTACACCTTC. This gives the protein CASEYDRGSLYGYTF.